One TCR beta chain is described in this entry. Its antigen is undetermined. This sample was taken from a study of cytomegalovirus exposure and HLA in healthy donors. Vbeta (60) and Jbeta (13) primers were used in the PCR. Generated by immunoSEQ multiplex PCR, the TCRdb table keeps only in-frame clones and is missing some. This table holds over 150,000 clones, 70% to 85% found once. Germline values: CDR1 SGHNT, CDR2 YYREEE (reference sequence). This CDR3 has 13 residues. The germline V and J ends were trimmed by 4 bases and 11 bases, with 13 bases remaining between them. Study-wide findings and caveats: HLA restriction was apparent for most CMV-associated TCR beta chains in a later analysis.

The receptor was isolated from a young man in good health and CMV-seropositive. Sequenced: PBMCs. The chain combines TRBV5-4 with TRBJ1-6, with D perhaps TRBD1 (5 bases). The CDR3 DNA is TGTGCCAGCAGCCCGGACATCAGAACACCCCTCCACTTT. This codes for CASSPDIRTPLHF.